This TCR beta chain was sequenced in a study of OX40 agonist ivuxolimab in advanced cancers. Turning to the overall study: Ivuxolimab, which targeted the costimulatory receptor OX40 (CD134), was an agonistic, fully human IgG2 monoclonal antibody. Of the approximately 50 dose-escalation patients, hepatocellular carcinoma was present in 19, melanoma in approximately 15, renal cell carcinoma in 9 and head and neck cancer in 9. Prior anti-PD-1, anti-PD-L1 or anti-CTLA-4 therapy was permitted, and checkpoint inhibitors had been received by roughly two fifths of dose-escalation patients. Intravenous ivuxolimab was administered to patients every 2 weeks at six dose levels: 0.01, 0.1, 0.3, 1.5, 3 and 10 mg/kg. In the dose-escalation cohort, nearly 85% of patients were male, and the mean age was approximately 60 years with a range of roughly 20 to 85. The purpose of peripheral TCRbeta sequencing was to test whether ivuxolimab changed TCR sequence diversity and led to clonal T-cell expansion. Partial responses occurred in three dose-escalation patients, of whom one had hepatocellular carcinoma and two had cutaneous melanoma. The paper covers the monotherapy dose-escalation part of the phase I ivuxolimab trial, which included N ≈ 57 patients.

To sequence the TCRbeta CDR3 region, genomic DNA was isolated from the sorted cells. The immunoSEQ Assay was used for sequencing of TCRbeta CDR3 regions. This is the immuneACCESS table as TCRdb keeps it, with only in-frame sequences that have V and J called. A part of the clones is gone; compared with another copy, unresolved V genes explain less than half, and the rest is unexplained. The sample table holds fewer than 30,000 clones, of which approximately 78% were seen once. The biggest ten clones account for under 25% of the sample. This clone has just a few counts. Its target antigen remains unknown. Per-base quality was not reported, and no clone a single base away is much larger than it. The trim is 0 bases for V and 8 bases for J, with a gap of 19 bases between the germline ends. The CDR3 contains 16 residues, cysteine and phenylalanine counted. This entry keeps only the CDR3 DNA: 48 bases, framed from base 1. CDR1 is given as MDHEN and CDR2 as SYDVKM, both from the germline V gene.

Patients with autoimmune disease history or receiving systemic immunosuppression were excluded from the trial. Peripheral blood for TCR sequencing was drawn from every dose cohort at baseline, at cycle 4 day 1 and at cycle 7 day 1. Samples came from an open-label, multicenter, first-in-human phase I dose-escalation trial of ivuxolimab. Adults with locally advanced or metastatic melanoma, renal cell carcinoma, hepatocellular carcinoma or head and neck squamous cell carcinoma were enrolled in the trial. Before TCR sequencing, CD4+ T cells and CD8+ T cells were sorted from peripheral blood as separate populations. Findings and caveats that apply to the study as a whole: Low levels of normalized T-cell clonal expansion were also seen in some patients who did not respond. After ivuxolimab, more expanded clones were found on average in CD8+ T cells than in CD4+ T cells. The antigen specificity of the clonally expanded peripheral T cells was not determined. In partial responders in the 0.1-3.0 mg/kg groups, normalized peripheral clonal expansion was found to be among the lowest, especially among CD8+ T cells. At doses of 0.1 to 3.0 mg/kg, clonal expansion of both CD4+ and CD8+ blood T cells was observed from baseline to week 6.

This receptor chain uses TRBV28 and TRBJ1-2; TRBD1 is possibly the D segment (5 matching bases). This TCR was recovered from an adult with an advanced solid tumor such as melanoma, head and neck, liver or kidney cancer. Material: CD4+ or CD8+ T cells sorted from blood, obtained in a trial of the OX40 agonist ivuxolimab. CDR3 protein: CASSLWMDGTRGGYTF. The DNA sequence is TGTGCCAGCAGTTTATGGATGGACGGGACCCGTGGAGGCTACACCTTC.